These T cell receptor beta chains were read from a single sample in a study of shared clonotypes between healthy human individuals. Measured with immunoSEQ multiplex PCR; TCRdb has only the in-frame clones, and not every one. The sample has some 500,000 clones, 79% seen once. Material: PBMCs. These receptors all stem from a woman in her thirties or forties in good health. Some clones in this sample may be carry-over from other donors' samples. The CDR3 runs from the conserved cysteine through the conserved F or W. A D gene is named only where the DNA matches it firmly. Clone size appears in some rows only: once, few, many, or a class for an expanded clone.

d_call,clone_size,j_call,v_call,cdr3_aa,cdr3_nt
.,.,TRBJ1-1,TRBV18,CASSPGEGTEAFF,TGTGCCAGCTCACCCGGGGAGGGCACTGAAGCTTTCTTT
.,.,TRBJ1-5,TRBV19,CASSISENQPQHF,TGTGCCAGTAGTATATCGGAAAATCAGCCCCAGCATTTT
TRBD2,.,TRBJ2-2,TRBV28,CASEGLAGGNTGELFF,TGTGCCAGCGAGGGACTAGCGGGCGGGAACACCGGGGAGCTGTTTTTT
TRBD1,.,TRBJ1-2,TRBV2,CASSGGQGGDYGYTF,TGTGCCAGCAGTGGGGGACAGGGAGGAGATTATGGCTACACCTTC
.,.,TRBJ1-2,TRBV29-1,CSVLRYPVLLGYTF,TGCAGCGTTTTAAGATATCCGGTCCTTCTTGGCTACACCTTC
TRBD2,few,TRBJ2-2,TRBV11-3,CASSPGSSGRAAGELFF,TGTGCCAGCAGCCCCGGGTCGAGCGGGAGGGCTGCCGGGGAGCTGTTTTTT
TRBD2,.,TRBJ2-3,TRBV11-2,CASSWTSGRGMDTQYF,TGTGCCAGCAGCTGGACTAGCGGGAGGGGAATGGATACGCAGTATTTT
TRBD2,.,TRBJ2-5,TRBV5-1,CASSPGLAGVSETQYF,TGCGCCAGCAGCCCGGGACTAGCGGGAGTCTCGGAGACCCAGTACTTC
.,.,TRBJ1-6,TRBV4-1,CASSQAPGAYNSPLHF,TGCGCCAGCAGCCAAGCCCCCGGGGCCTATAATTCACCCCTCCACTTT
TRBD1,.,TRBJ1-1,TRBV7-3,CASSPDRVEAFF,TGTGCCAGCAGCCCCGACAGGGTTGAAGCTTTCTTT
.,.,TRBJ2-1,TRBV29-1,CSVDARGGEQFF,TGCAGCGTGGATGCTAGGGGGGGCGAGCAGTTCTTC
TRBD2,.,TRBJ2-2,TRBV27,CASSYLGGRTGELFF,TGTGCCAGCAGCTACTTAGGCGGGAGGACCGGGGAGCTGTTTTTT
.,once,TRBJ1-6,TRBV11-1,CASSLVNSPLHF,TGCGCCAGCAGCTTAGTCAATTCACCCCTCCACTTT
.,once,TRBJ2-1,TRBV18,CASSPNRRKHQGNEQFF,TGTGCCAGCTCACCAAACAGGAGAAAACACCAGGGGAATGAGCAGTTCTTC
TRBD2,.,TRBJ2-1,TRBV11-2,CASSLLAGGNEQFF,TGTGCCAGCAGCTTACTAGCGGGAGGGAATGAGCAGTTCTTC
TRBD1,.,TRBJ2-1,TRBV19,CASSHRDRGNEQFF,TGTGCCAGTAGTCACCGGGACAGGGGCAATGAGCAGTTCTTC
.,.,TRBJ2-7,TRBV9,CASSVTRDSPYEQYF,TGTGCCAGCAGCGTGACCCGGGACTCTCCCTACGAGCAGTACTTC
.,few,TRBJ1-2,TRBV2,CASPGRDYGYTF,TGTGCCAGCCCAGGGCGTGACTATGGCTACACCTTC
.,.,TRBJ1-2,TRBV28,CASQPPGFNYGYTF,TGTGCCAGCCAGCCCCCGGGCTTTAACTATGGCTACACCTTC
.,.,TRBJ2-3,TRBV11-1,CASSNPSTDTQYF,TGTGCCAGCAGCAACCCTAGCACAGATACGCAGTATTTT
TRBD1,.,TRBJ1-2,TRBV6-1,CASSKAGQGPFTLLANYGYTF,TGTGCCAGCAGTAAAGCCGGACAGGGCCCCTTTACATTGTTAGCTAACTATGGCTACACCTTC
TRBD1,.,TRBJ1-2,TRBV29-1,CSVEDRGGIRQGPNYGYTF,TGCAGCGTTGAAGATCGGGGGGGAATTCGACAGGGCCCTAACTATGGCTACACCTTC
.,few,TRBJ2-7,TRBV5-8,CASSSGPRTAIWGLYEQYF,TGTGCCAGCAGCTCTGGACCGAGGACGGCCATTTGGGGTTTGTACGAGCAGTACTTC
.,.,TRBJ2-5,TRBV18,CASSSGGDGETQYF,TGTGCCAGCTCGTCTGGAGGGGATGGAGAGACCCAGTACTTC
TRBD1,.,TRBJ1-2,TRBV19,CASSRAGTGNYGYTF,TGTGCCAGTAGTCGTGCCGGGACAGGGAACTATGGCTACACCTTC
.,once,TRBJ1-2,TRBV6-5,CASSYSVAGDYGYTF,TGTGCCAGCAGTTACTCGGTGGCAGGGGACTATGGCTACACCTTC
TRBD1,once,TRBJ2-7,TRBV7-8,CASSQDRVGEQYF,TGTGCCAGCAGCCAGGACAGGGTGGGCGAGCAGTACTTC
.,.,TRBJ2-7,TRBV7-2,CASSLAGTLYEQYF,TGTGCCAGCAGCTTAGCAGGGACCCTATACGAGCAGTACTTC
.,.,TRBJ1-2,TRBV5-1,CASSYNTNYGYTF,TGCGCCAGCAGCTACAACACCAACTATGGCTACACCTTC
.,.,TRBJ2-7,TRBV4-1,CASSQDMGRTERYF,TGCGCCAGCAGCCAAGATATGGGACGGACGGAAAGGTACTTC
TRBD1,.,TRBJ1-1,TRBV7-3,CASSKRGTGGLNTEAFF,TGTGCCAGCAGCAAAAGGGGGACAGGGGGTTTGAACACTGAAGCTTTCTTT
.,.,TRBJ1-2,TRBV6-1,CASSESVDYGYTF,TGTGCCAGCAGTGAATCGGTGGACTATGGCTACACCTTC
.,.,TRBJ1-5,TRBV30,CAWSVVDSNQPQHF,TGTGCCTGGAGTGTTGTGGATAGCAATCAGCCCCAGCATTTT
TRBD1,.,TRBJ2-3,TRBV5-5,CASSDTGTGWDTQYF,TGTGCCAGCAGCGACACCGGGACAGGGTGGGATACGCAGTATTTT
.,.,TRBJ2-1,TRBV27,CASSSLVLAGYNEQFF,TGTGCCAGCAGTTCCCTAGTGCTAGCAGGCTACAATGAGCAGTTCTTC
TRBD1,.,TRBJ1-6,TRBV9,CASSETGDRVGSPLHF,TGTGCCAGCAGCGAAACCGGGGACAGGGTGGGATCACCCCTCCACTTT
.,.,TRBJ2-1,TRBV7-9,CASRPGYQAWNEQFF,TGTGCCAGCAGACCAGGCTACCAAGCCTGGAATGAGCAGTTCTTC
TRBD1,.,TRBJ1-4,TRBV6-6,CASRGQDNEKLFF,TGTGCCAGCAGAGGACAGGATAATGAAAAACTGTTTTTT
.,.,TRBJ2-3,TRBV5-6,CASSLSGRNTQYF,TGTGCCAGCAGCTTGTCCGGGAGAAATACGCAGTATTTT
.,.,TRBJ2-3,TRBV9,CASSVGVLSTDTQYF,TGTGCCAGCAGCGTGGGGGTTCTCAGCACAGATACGCAGTATTTT
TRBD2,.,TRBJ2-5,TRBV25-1,CASQIAGGETQYF,TGTGCCAGCCAAATAGCGGGAGGAGAGACCCAGTACTTC
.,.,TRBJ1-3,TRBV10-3,CAVQGLSSGNTIYF,TGTGCCGTACAGGGCCTAAGCTCTGGAAACACCATATATTTT
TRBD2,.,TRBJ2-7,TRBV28,CASSSPGSGSYEQYF,TGTGCCAGCAGTTCCCCCGGAAGCGGGAGCTACGAGCAGTACTTC
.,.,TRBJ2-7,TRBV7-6,CASSPLAGSSYEQYF,TGTGCCAGCAGTCCCCTAGCTGGGAGCTCCTACGAGCAGTACTTC
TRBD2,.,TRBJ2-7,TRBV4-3,CASSPTSGGIYEQYF,TGCGCCAGCAGCCCTACTAGCGGGGGGATCTACGAGCAGTACTTC
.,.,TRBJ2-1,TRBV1,CTSSQRRTGTGEQFF,TGCACCAGCAGCCAAAGGCGGACAGGGACGGGTGAGCAGTTCTTC
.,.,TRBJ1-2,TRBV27,CASSIAGSHYGYTF,TGTGCCAGCAGTATCGCCGGGTCGCATTATGGCTACACCTTC
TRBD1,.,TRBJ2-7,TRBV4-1,CASSPSATGNYEQYF,TGCGCCAGCAGCCCCTCCGCGACAGGGAACTACGAGCAGTACTTC
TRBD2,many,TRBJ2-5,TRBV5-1,CASSLSNTGGVQETQYF,TGCGCCAGCAGCTTGTCTAACACCGGGGGGGTCCAAGAGACCCAGTACTTC
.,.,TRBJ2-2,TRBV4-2,CASSQDMGSAGELFF,TGTGCCAGCAGCCAAGATATGGGGTCCGCCGGGGAGCTGTTTTTT
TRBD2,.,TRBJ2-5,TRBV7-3,CASSLIGGVETQYF,TGTGCCAGCAGCTTAATTGGGGGGGTGGAGACCCAGTACTTC
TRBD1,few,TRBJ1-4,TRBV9,CASSAGQGGEKLFF,TGTGCCAGCAGCGCAGGACAGGGGGGTGAAAAACTGTTTTTT
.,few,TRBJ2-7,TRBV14,CASSQGNSYEQYF,TGTGCCAGCAGCCAAGGCAACTCCTACGAGCAGTACTTC
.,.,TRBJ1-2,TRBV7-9,CASSFPWTERYGYTF,TGTGCCAGCAGCTTCCCCTGGACAGAGCGATATGGCTACACCTTC
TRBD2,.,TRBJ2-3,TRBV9,CASSVGPGASGGDTQYF,TGTGCCAGCAGCGTAGGTCCGGGGGCTAGCGGGGGAGATACGCAGTATTTT
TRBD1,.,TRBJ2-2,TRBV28,CASSLGSQGAYTGELFF,TGTGCCAGCAGTTTAGGTTCCCAGGGGGCGTACACCGGGGAGCTGTTTTTT
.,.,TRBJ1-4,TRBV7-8,CASSLAPGLGDAKLFF,TGTGCCAGCAGCTTAGCACCGGGCCTCGGGGATGCAAAACTGTTTTTT
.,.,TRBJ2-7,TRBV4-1,CASSQRGAAEQYEQYF,TGCGCCAGCAGCCAGAGAGGAGCCGCGGAACAGTACGAGCAGTACTTC
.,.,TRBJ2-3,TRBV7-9,CASSFSGSTDTQYF,TGTGCCAGCAGCTTCAGCGGGAGCACAGATACGCAGTATTTT
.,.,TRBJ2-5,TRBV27,CASSRLSGEETQYF,TGTGCCAGCAGTCGACTCTCAGGGGAGGAGACCCAGTACTTC